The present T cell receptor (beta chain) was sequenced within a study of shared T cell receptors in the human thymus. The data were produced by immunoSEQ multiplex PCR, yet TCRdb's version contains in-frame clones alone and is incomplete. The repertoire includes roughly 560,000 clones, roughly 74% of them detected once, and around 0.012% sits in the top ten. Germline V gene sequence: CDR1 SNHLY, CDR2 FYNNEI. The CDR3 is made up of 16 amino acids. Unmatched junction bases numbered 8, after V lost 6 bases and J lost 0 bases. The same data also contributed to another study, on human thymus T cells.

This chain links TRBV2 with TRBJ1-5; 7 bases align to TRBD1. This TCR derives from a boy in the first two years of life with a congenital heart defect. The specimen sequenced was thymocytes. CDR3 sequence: CASRPSQGYSNQPQHF. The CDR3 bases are TGTGCCAGCAGGCCATCACAGGGGTATAGCAATCAGCCCCAGCATTTT. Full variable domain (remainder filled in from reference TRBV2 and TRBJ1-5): EPEVTQTPSHQVTQMGQEVILRCVPISNHLYFYWYRQILGQKVEFLVSFYNNEISEKSEIFDDQFSVERPDGSNFTLKIRSTKLEDSAMYFCASRPSQGYSNQPQHFGDGTRLSIL.